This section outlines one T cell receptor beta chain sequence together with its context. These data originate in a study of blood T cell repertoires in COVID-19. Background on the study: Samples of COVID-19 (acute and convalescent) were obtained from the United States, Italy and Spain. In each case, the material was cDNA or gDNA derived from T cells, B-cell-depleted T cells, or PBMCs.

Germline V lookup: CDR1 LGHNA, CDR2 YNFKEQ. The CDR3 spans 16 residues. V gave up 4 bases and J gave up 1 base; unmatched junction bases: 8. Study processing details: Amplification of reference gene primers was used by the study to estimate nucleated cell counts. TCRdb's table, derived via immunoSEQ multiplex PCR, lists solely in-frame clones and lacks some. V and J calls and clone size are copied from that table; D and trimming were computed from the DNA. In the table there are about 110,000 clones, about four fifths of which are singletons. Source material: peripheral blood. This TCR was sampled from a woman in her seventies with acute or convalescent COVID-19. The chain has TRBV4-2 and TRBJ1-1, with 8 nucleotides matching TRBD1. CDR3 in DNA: TGTGCCAGCAGCCTTTCCGGGACAGGAAGGAACACTGAAGCTTTCTTT. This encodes CASSLSGTGRNTEAFF.